This entry features one TCR beta chain sequence. V lost 5 bases and J lost 10; bases outside the gene matches: 2. CDR3 length: 11 amino acids. The germline gives CDR1 MNHEY, CDR2 SVGAGI. Only in-frame clones appear in the TCRdb table, and some are missing; sequencing was by immunoSEQ multiplex PCR. The sample lists approximately 35,000 clones, about 81% occurring once. This sample is drawn from a study of OX40 agonist ivuxolimab in advanced cancers. The source of this sequence is an adult with an advanced solid tumor such as melanoma, head and neck, liver or kidney cancer. This chain links TRBV6-5 with TRBJ1-1, with 9 positions matching TRBD1. The sequences come from CD4+ or CD8+ T cells sorted from blood, collected in a trial of the OX40 agonist ivuxolimab. CDR3 residues: CASSVTGGAFF. For the CDR3, the DNA is TGTGCCAGCAGTGTGACAGGGGGAGCTTTCTTT.